This T cell receptor (beta chain) was sequenced in a study of CD8+ T cells in alopecia areata. Across the whole study: Among treated patients, oral tofacitinib was administered at 5 to 10 mg twice daily. Overall study findings and caveats: On tofacitinib, scalp and blood still held many of the expanded lesional clones. Higher clonality and more expanded CD8+ clones appeared in lesional than normal scalp.

TCR sequencing used cDNA made by reverse transcription of extracted RNA. The table came from immunoSEQ multiplex PCR; TCRdb's copy has only in-frame clones and leaves some out. The sample consists of under 150,000 clones, 80% to 90% of them appearing once. Stated treatment: oral pan-JAK inhibitor, 5-10 mg twice daily. The study team obtained lesional scalp punch biopsies and peripheral blood from alopecia areata patients. This clone showed up just once. Its antigen is unidentified. V dropped 5 bases and J dropped 4 bases, with 14 bases sitting between them. CDR1 is SQVTM, CDR2 ANQGSEA, per germline. The CDR3 has 13 residues.

The specimen comprised CD8+ T cells sorted from blood, sampled at week 4, from a patient treated with tofacitinib. The chain combines TRBV29-1 with TRBJ1-2; D is uncertain. This receptor was taken from a human donor with alopecia areata. Written as DNA, the CDR3 is TGCAGCGTTCTATCTCACGGAGGCTATGGCTACACCTTC. Translated: CSVLSHGGYGYTF.